These 11 T cell receptor beta chains were all obtained from the same sample, sequenced in a study of blood T cell dynamics during melanoma immunotherapy. The time point: pre-treatment baseline. Clones were sequenced by immunoSEQ multiplex PCR, and TCRdb holds only the in-frame ones, with some missing. The table lists approximately 22,000 clones, roughly nine tenths of them singletons. The sequencing here drew on blood, taken from a patient treated with checkpoint blockade. The receptors shown here come from a human donor with melanoma.

The chain couples TRBV28 to TRBJ1-5, with 9 nucleotides matching TRBD1. This CDR3 spans 15 amino acids. With V trimmed by 7 bases and J by 6 bases, 10 bases remained unmatched. CDR1 is MDHEN, CDR2 SYDVKM, per germline. The CDR3 bases are TGTGCCAGCACCCTGGGACAGGGAAAGGTTCAGCCCCAGCATTTT. It encodes CASTLGQGKVQPQHF.

The CDR3 sequence is CSVEALDRGAGELFF. In DNA form, the CDR3 reads TGCAGCGTTGAAGCCCTGGACAGGGGAGCCGGGGAGCTGTTTTTT. The V gene is TRBV29-1, the J gene TRBJ2-2, with 9 nucleotides matching TRBD1. The J segment lost 6 bases and the V segment lost 1 base, leaving 6 bases of the junction unmatched. Germline V lookup: CDR1 SQVTM, CDR2 ANQGSEA. This CDR3 region has 15 residues.

The chain is built from TRBV5-1 and TRBJ2-6, with D tentatively TRBD1 or TRBD2 (7 bases each). This CDR3 spans 16 amino acids. V lost 7 bases and J 2 bases, leaving 16 bases between the germline ends. Germline assignment: CDR1 SGHRS and CDR2 YFSETQ. The CDR3 sequence: CASRPGGAAGANVLTF. In DNA, the CDR3 is TGCGCCAGCCGCCCAGGGGGGGCTGCTGGGGCCAACGTCCTGACTTTC.

This clone occurred once. V and J are TRBV29-1 and TRBJ2-1, with 8 bases matching TRBD1. V lost 6 bases to trimming and J lost 8 bases; unmatched junction nucleotides: 15. This CDR3 contains 15 residues. Germline CDR1 is SQVTM and CDR2 is ANQGSEA. CDR3 bases: TGCAGCGTCCTAATACAGGGGGGCACAATTGATGAGCAGTTCTTC. It yields the protein CSVLIQGGTIDEQFF.

V and J are TRBV19 and TRBJ1-3; 12 nucleotides line up with TRBD1. The V segment lost 4 bases and the J segment 2 bases; nucleotides outside the gene matches: 12. The germline V gene encodes CDR1 LNHDA and CDR2 SQIVND (reference sequence). This CDR3 is 19 amino acids long. The CDR3 nucleotides are TGTGCCAGTAGTAGAGGGACAGGGGGCGGCCGGCCCACTGGAAACACCATATATTTT. Protein product: CASSRGTGGGRPTGNTIYF. The full variable domain, with the rest looked up from reference TRBV19 and TRBJ1-3, is DGGITQSPKYLFRKEGQNVTLSCEQNLNHDAMYWYRQDPGQGLRLIYYSQIVNDFQKGDIAEGYSVSREKKESFPLTVTSAQKNPTAFYLCASSRGTGGGRPTGNTIYFGEGSWLTVV.

The chain is built from TRBV5-1 and TRBJ2-1; D not resolved. Per germline, CDR1 SGHRS and CDR2 YFSETQ. Trimming shortened V by 0 bases and J by 4 bases, and 11 bases separated the two germline ends. This CDR3 has 15 residues. In DNA, the CDR3 is TGCGCCAGCAGCTTGGAGCACAGATGGTACAATGAGCAGTTCTTC. Its translation: CASSLEHRWYNEQFF.

The chain has TRBV6-6 and TRBJ2-7; TRBD2 matches at 7 bases. Germline V gene data show CDR1 as MNHNY and CDR2 as SVGAGI (reference sequence). The CDR3 has 16 amino acids. J gave up 1 base and V 2 bases, and 8 bases lay outside the gene matches. The CDR3 nucleotides are TGTGCCAGCAGTTACGGCGGCGGGAGCCGGTCCTACGAGCAGTACTTC. Its protein product is CASSYGGGSRSYEQYF.

The V gene is TRBV19, the J gene TRBJ2-5, with D possibly matching TRBD2 (6 bases). Trimming took off 10 bases at V and 5 bases at J, with 14 bases between the two ends. CDR1 is LNHDA and CDR2 is SQIVND in the germline V gene (reference sequence). CDR3 size: 12 residues. The CDR3 sequence is CATRQSGETQYF. The CDR3 coding sequence is TGTGCCACCCGACAGAGCGGGGAGACCCAGTACTTC.

The V call is TRBV27, the J call TRBJ2-7; the D call may be TRBD1 or TRBD2 (5 bases each). V shed 3 bases and J shed 6 bases, with 12 bases lying between them. Germline CDR1 reads MNHEY; CDR2 reads SMNVEV (reference sequence). This CDR3 contains 13 residues. CDR3 coding DNA: TGTGCCAGCAGTTTCGGGGCGACGGGCGAGCAGTACTTC. Translated, it gives CASSFGATGEQYF.

The chain links TRBV27 to TRBJ2-3, with 9 bases identical to TRBD1. V shed 3 bases and J 6 bases; nucleotides not matched to a gene: 7. The CDR3 totals 15 residues. Germline assignment: CDR1 MNHEY and CDR2 SMNVEV (reference sequence). The CDR3 region is CASSLVWDRVDTQYF. In DNA, the CDR3 is TGTGCCAGCAGTTTGGTTTGGGACAGGGTGGATACGCAGTATTTT.

The CDR3 coding sequence is TGTGCCAGCAGTTACGGCAGAAACACTGAAGCTTTCTTT. As protein: CASSYGRNTEAFF. This sequence joins TRBV6-5 and TRBJ1-1; D unresolved. Germline-derived CDR1 and CDR2 are MNHEY and SVGAGI. This CDR3 spans 13 amino acids. Trimming cost V 2 bases and J 2 bases, with 6 bases left between them.